The clone carrying this TCR beta chain came up once. This sample is drawn from a study of blood T cells in healthy people across ages. The authors ran a second PCR of roughly 6 to 11 cycles using a sample-barcoded 5' primer and a J-beta primer mix. TCRdb reprocessed the 5' RACE reads with MiXCR, giving one entry per CDR3 protein. The sample holds about 320,000 distinct CDR3 sequences, 25% to 30% seen once. With 6 bases removed from V and 4 bases from J, the gap between germline ends came to 9 bases. Germline values: CDR1 MDHEN, CDR2 SYDVKM. This CDR3 region has 12 residues. The source is a woman in her 70s in good health. The sequenced material came from blood. The V call is TRBV28, the J call TRBJ1-2; D ambiguous. The CDR3: CASRSGSYGYTF. The CDR3 region has the DNA TGTGCCAGCAGGAGCGGGTCCTATGGCTACACCTTC.